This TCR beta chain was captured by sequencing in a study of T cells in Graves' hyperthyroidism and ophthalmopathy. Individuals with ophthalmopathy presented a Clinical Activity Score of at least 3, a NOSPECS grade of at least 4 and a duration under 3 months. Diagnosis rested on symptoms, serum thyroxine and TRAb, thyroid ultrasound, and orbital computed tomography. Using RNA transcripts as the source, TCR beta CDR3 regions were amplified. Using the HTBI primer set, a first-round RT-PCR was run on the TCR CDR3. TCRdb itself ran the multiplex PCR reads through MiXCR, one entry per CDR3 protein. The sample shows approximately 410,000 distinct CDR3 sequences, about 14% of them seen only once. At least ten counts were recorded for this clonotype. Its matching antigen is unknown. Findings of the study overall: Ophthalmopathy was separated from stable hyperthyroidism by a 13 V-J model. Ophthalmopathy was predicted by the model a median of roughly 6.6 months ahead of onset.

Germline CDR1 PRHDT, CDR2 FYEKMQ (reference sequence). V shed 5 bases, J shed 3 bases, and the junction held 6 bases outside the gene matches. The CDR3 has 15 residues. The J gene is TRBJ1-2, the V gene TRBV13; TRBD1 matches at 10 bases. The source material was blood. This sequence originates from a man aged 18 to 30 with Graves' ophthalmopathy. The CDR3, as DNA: TGTGCCAGCAGCGCGGGGACAGGGGTCCACTATGGCTACACCTTC. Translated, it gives CASSAGTGVHYGYTF. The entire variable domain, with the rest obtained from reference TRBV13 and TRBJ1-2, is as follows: AAGVIQSPRHLIKEKRETATLKCYPIPRHDTVYWYQQGPGQDPQFLISFYEKMQSDKGSIPDRFSAQQFSDYHSELNMSSLELGDSALYFCASSAGTGVHYGYTFGSGTRLTVV.